These 4 T cell receptor beta chains came from one sample sequenced in a study of T cell changes during pregnancy in multiple sclerosis. Here immunoSEQ multiplex PCR was the method, and the copy in TCRdb shows in-frame clones only, minus some. The sample lists about 36,000 clones, 91% occurring once. Specimen: CD4+ T cells from peripheral blood mononuclear cells, collected in the second trimester of pregnancy. These receptors all come from a female donor in good health, enrolled as a control in a pregnancy study.

The chain recombines TRBV30 with TRBJ1-2; D is uncertain. Germline V gene lookup returns CDR1 GTSNPN and CDR2 SVGIG (reference sequence). V was shortened by 0 bases and J by 4 bases, with 12 bases between the two germline ends. The length of the CDR3 is 14 residues. The CDR3 region has the DNA TGTGCCTGGAGTGTAGTTGGCATCCTCTATGGCTACACCTTC. Translating gives CAWSVVGILYGYTF. Full variable domain (remainder filled in from reference TRBV30 and TRBJ1-2): SQTIHQWPATLVQPVGSPLSLECTVEGTSNPNLYWYRQAAGRGLQLLFYSVGIGQISSEVPQNLSASRPQDRQFILSSKKLLLSDSGFYLCAWSVVGILYGYTFGSGTRLTVV.

The chain carries TRBV30 and TRBJ1-5; D possibly corresponds to TRBD1 (5 bases). Trimming removed 0 bases from V and 6 bases from J, with 12 bases in between. Germline lookup yields CDR1 GTSNPN and CDR2 SVGIG (reference sequence). CDR3 length equals 14 residues. CDR3 protein: CAWSVGELGQPQHF. The CDR3, as DNA: TGTGCCTGGAGTGTAGGGGAATTGGGTCAGCCCCAGCATTTT. The full variable domain, completed using reference TRBV30 and TRBJ1-5, is SQTIHQWPATLVQPVGSPLSLECTVEGTSNPNLYWYRQAAGRGLQLLFYSVGIGQISSEVPQNLSASRPQDRQFILSSKKLLLSDSGFYLCAWSVGELGQPQHFGDGTRLSIL.

The gene calls are TRBV28 and TRBJ2-7; possible D gene TRBD2, 6 bases. CDR1 is MDHEN, CDR2 SYDVKM, per germline. This CDR3 spans 17 amino acids. V was cut by 4 bases and J by 1 base, with 20 bases left in between. CDR3 loop: CASSSQEGRRGSYEQYF. DNA of the CDR3: TGTGCCAGCAGTTCCCAGGAGGGACGAAGAGGGTCCTACGAGCAGTACTTC.

The chain recombines TRBV7-6 with TRBJ2-5; D perhaps matches TRBD1 (5 bases). Germline V gives CDR1 SGHVS, CDR2 FNYEAQ. V shed 1 base and J shed 2 bases, with 11 bases lying between them. This CDR3 is built from 15 residues. CDR3 DNA sequence: TGTGCCAGCAGCTTAGAGGCAGGGTGGCAAGAGACCCAGTACTTC. Protein: CASSLEAGWQETQYF.